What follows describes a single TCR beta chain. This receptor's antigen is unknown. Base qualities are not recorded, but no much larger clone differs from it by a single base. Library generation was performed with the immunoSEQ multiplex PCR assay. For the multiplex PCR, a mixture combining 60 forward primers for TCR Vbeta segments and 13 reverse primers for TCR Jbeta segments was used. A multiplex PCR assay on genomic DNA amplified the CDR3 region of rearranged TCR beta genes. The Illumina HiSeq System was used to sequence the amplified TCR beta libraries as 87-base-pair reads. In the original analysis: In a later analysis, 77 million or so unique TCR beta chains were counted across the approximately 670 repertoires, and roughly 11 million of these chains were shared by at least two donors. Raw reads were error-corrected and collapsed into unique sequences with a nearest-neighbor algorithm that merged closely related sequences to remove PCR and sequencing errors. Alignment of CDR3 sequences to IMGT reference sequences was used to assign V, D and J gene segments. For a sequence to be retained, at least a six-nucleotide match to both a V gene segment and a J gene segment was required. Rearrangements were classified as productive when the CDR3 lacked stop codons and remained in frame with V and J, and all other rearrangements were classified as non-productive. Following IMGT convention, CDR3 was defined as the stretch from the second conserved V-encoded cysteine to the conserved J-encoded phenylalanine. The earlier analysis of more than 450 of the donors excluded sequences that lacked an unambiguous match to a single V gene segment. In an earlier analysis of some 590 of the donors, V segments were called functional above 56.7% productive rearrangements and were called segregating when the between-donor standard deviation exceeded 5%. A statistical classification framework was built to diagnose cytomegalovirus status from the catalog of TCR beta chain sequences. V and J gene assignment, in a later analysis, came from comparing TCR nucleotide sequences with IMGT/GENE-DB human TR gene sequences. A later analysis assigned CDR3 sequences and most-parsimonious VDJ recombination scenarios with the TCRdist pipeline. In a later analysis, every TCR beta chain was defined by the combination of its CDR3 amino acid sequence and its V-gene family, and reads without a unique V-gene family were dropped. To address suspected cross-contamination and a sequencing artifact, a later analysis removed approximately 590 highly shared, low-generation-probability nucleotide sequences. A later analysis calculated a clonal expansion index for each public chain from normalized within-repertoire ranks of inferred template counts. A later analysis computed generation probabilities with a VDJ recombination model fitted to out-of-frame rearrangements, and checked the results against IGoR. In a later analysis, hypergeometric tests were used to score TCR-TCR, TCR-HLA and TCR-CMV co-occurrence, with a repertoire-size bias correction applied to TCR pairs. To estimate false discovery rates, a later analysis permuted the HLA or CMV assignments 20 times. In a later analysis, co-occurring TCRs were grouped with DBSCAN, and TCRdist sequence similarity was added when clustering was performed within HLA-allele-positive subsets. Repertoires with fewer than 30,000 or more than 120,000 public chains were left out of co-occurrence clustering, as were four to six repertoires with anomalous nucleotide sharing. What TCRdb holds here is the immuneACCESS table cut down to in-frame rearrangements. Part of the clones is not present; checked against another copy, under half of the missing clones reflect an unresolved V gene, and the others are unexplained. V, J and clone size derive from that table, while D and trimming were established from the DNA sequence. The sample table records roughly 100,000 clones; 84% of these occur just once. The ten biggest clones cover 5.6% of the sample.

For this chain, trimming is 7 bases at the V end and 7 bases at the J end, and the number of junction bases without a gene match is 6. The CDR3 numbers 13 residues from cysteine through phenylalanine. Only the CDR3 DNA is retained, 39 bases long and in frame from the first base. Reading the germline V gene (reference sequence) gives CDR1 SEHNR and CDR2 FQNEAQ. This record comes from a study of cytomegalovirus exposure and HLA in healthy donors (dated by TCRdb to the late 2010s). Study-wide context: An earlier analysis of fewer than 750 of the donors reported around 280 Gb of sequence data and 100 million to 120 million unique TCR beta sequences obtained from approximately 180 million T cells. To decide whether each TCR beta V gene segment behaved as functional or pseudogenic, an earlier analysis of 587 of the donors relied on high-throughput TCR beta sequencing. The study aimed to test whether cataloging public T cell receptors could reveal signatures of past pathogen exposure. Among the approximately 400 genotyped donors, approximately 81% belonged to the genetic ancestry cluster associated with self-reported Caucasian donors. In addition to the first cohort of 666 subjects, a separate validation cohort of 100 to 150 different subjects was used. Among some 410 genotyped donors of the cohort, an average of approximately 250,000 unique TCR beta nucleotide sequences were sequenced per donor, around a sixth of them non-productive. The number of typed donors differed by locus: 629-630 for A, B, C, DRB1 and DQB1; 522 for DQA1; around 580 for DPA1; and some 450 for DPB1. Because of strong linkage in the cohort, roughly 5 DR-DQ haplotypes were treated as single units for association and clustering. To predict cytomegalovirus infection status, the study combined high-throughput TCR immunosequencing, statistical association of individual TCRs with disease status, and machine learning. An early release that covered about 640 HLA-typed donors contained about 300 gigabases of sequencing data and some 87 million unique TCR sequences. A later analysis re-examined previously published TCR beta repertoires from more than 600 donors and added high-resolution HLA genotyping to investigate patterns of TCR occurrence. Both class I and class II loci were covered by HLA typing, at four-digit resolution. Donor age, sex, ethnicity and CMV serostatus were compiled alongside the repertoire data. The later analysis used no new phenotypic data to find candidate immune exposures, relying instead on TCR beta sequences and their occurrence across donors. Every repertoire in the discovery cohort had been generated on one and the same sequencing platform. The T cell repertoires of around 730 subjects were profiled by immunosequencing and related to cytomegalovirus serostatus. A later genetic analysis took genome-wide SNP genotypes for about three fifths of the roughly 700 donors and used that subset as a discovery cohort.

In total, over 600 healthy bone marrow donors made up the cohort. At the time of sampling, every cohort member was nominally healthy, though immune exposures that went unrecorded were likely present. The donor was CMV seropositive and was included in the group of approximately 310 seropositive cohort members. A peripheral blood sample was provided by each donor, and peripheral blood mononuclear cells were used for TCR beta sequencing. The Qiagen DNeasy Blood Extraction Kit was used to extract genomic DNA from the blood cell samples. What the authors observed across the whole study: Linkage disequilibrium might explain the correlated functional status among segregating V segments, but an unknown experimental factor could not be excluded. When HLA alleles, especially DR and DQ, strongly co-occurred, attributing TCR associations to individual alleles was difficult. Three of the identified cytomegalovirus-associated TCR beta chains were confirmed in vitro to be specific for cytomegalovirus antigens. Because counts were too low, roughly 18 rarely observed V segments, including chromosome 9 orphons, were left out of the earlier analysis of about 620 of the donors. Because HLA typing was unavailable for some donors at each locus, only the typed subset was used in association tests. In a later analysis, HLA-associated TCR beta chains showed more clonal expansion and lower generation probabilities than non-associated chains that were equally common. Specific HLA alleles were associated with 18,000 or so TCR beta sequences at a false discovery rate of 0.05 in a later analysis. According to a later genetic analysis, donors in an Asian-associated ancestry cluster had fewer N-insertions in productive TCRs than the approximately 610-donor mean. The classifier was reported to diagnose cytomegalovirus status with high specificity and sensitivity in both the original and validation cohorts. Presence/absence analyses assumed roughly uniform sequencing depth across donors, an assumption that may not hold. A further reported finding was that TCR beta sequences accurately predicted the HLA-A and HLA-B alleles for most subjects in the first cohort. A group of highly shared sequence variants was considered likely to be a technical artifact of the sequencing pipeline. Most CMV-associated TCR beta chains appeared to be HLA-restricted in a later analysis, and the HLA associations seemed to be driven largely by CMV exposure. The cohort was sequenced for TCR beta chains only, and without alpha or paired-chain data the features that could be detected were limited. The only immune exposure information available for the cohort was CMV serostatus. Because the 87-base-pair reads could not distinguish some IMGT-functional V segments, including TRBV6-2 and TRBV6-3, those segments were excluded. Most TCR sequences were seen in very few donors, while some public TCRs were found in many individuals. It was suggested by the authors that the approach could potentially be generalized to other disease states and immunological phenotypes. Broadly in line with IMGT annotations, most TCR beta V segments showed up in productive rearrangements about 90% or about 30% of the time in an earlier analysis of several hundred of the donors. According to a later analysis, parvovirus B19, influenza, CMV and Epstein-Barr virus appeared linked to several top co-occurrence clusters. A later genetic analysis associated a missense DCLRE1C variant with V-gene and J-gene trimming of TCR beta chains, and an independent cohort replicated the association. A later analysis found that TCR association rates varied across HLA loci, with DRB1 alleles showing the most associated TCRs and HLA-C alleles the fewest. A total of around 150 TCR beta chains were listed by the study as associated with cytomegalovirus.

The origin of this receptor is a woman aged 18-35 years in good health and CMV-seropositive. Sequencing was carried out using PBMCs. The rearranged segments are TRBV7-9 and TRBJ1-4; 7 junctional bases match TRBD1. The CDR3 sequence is CASTTGMGEKLFF. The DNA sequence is TGTGCCAGCACGACAGGGATGGGTGAAAAACTGTTTTTT.